In this sample, the clone carrying this T cell receptor beta chain turned up a few times. The target antigen is unknown. Per germline, CDR1 MNHEY and CDR2 SVGEGT. The length of the CDR3 is 17 residues. V gave up 6 bases and J gave up 0 bases; unmatched junction bases: 14. This sample is drawn from a study of blood T cells in healthy people across ages. General observations from the study: Investigators viewed diversity estimates from one million T cells as underestimates, the study reported.

Through a sample-barcoded 5' primer and a J-beta primer mix, a second PCR was run for roughly 6 to 11 cycles. From each sample, at least 3 million paired-end reads containing CDR3 were obtained. MiXCR was run by TCRdb on the 5' RACE reads, yielding one entry per CDR3 protein. The profile shows about 970,000 distinct CDR3 sequences, just over 50% of them singletons. Material for sequencing was blood. The receptor was isolated from a woman aged 55-70 years in good health. The V call is TRBV6-2 or TRBV6-3, the J call TRBJ2-7; 7 nucleotides match TRBD1. CDR3 sequence reads: CASRTPLTGVGSYEQYF. The CDR3 DNA is TGTGCCAGCAGAACACCCCTCACAGGGGTCGGCTCCTACGAGCAGTACTTC.